The clone carrying this TCR beta chain was seen ten or more times. Germline V lookup: CDR1 DFQATT, CDR2 SNEGSKA (reference sequence). The length of the CDR3 is 16 residues. V dropped 6 bases and J dropped 5; count of bases not matched to a gene: 11. This sample is part of a study of T cells in Graves' hyperthyroidism and ophthalmopathy. Study information: Peripheral blood sampling occurred at initial diagnosis, before any treatment.

The CDR3 regions of TCR beta were amplified from RNA transcripts. HTBI primers were employed in a first-round RT-PCR of the TCR CDR3. TCRdb re-called the multiplex PCR reads through MiXCR, storing one row per CDR3 protein. The sample shows 210,000 or so distinct CDR3 sequences, roughly a sixth of them seen only once. The chain carries TRBV20-1 and TRBJ2-1, with 12 bases aligning to TRBD1. The origin of this receptor is a man aged 50 to 59 with Graves' hyperthyroidism. Sequencing input: blood. The CDR3 DNA follows: TGCAGTGCCGGACAAGGGACAGGGGGCTATAACAATGAGCAGTTCTTC. Translating gives CSAGQGTGGYNNEQFF.